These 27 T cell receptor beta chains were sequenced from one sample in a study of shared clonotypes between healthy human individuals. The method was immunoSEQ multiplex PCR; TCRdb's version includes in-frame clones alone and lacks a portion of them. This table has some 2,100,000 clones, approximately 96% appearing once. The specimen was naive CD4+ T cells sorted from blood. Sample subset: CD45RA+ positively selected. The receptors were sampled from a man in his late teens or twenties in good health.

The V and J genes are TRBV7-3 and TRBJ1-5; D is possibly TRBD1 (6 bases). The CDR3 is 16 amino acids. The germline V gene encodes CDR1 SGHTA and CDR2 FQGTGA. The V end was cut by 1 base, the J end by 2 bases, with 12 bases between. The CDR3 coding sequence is TGTGCCAGCAGCTTAATCTGGAGACAGGGCAATCAGCCCCAGCATTTT. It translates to CASSLIWRQGNQPQHF.

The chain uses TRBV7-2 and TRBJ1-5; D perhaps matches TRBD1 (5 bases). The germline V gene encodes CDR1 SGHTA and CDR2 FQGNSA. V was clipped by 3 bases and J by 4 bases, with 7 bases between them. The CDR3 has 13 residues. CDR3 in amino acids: CASSFNRNQPQHF. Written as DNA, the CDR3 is TGTGCCAGCAGCTTCAACAGGAATCAGCCCCAGCATTTT.

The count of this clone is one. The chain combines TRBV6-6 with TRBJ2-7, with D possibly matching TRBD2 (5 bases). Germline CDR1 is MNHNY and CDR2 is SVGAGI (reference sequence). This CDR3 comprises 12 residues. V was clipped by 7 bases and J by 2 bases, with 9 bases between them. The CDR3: CASNRGPYEQYF. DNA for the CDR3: TGTGCCAGCAATCGGGGTCCCTACGAGCAGTACTTC.

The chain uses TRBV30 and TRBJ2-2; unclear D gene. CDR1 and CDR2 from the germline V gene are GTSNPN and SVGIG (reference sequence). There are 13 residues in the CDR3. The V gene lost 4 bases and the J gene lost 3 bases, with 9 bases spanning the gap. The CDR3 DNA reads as TGTGCCTGGACCCTCGGGTACACCGGGGAGCTGTTTTTT. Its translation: CAWTLGYTGELFF.

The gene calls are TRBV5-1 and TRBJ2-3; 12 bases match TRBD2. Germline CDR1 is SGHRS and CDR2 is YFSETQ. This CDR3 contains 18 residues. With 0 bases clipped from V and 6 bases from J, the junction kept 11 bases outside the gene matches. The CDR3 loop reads CASSLVLAGGPSQDTQYF. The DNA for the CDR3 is TGCGCCAGCAGCTTGGTTCTAGCGGGAGGGCCTTCTCAGGATACGCAGTATTTT.

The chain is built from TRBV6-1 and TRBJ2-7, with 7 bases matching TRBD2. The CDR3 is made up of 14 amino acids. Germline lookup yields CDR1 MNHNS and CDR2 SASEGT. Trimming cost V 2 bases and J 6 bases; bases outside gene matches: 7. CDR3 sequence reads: CASSERGRGGEQYF. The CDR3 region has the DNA TGTGCCAGCAGTGAAAGGGGCCGCGGGGGCGAGCAGTACTTC.

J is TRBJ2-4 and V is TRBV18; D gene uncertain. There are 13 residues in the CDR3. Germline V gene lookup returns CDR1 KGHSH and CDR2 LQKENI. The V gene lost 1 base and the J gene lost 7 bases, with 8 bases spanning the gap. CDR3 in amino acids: CASSPLERNIQYF. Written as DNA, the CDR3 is TGTGCCAGCTCACCACTCGAACGGAACATTCAGTACTTC.

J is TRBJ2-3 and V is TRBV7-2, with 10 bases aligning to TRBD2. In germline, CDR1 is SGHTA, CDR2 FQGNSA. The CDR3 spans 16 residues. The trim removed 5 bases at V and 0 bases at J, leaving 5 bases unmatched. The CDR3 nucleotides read TGTGCCAGCAGCCGAGGGACTAGCGATAGCACAGATACGCAGTATTTT. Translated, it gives CASSRGTSDSTDTQYF. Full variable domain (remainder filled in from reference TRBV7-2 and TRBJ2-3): GAGVSQSPSNKVTEKGKDVELRCDPISGHTALYWYRQSLGQGLEFLIYFQGNSAPDKSGLPSDRFSAERTGGSVSTLTIQRTQQEDSAVYLCASSRGTSDSTDTQYFGPGTRLTVL.

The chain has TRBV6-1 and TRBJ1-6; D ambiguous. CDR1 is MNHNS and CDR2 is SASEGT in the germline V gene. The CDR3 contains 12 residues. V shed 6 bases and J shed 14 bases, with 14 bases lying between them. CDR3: CASSPPQSSLHF. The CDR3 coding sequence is TGTGCCAGCAGCCCACCGCAGTCTTCCCTCCACTTT.

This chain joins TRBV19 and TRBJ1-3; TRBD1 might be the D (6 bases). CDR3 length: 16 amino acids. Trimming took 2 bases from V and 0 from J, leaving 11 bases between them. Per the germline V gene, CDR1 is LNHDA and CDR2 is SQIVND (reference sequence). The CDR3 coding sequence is TGTGCCAGTAGTATACTGACAGGAACCTCTGGAAACACCATATATTTT. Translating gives CASSILTGTSGNTIYF.

The CDR3 sequence is CASSLTGYNSPLHF. Here the CDR3 DNA reads TGTGCCAGTAGTCTGACGGGTTATAATTCACCCCTCCACTTT. The chain employs TRBV19 and TRBJ1-6; no definite D call. The V end was cut by 5 bases, the J end by 4 bases, with 9 bases between. CDR3 length: 14 amino acids. The V gene's germline CDR1 is LNHDA and CDR2 SQIVND (reference sequence).

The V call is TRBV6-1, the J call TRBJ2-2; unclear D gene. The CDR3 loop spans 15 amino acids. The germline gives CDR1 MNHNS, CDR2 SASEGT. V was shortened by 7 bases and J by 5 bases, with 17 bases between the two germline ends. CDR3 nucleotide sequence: TGTGCCAGCACTCCTCCCGGACCACCTACCGGGGAGCTGTTTTTT. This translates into CASTPPGPPTGELFF.

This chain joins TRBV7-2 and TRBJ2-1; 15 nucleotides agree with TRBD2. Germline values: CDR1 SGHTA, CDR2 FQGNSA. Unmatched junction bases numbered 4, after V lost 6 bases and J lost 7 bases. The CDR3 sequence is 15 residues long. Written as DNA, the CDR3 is TGTGCCAGCAGTCGGACTAGCGGGAGGGGGAATGAGCAGTTCTTC. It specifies CASSRTSGRGNEQFF.

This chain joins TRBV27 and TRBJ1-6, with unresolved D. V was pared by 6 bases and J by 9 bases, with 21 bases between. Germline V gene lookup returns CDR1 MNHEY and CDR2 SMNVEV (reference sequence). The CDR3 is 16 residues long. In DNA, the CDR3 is TGTGCCAGCAGAACTGGAGGCTCATTTGCGGCTTCACCCCTCCACTTT. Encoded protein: CASRTGGSFAASPLHF.

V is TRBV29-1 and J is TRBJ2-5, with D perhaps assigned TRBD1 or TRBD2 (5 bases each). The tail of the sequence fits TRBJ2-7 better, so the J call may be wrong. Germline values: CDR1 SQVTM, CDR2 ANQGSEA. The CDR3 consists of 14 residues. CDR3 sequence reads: CSVETGLNSYEQYF. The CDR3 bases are TGCAGCGTTGAAACGGGGCTAAACTCCTACGAGCAGTACTTC.

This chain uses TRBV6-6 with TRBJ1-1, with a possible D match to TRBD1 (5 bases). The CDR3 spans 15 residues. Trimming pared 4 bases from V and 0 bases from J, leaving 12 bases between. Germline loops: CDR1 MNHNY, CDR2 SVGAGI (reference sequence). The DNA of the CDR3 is TGTGCCAGCAGTTCGGCGGGACCTGTGAACACTGAAGCTTTCTTT. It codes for CASSSAGPVNTEAFF.

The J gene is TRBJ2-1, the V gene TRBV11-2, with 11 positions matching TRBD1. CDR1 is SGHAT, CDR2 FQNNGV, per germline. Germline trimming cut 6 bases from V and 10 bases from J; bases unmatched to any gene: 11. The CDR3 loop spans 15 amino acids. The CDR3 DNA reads TGTGCCAGCAGTCCGGCCGGGACAGGGGGAAGAGAGCAGTTCTTC. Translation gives CASSPAGTGGREQFF.

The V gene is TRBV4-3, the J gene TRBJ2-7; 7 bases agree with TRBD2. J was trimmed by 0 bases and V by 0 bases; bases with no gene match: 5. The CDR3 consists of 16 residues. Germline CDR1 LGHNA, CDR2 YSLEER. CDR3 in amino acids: CASSQDLAASSYEQYF. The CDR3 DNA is TGCGCCAGCAGCCAAGATCTAGCGGCGAGCTCCTACGAGCAGTACTTC.

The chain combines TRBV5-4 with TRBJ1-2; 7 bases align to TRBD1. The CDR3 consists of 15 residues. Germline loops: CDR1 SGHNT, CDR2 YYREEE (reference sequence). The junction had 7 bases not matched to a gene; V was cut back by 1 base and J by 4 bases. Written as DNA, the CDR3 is TGTGCCAGCAGCTTGCGGCAGGGGGGAATCTATGGCTACACCTTC. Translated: CASSLRQGGIYGYTF.

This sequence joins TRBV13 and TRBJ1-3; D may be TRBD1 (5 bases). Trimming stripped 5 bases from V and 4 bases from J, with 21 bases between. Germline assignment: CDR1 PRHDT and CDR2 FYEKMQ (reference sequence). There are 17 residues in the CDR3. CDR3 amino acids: CASSGGGGTSLGNTIYF. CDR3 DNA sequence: TGTGCCAGCAGCGGTGGTGGCGGGACCTCTTTGGGAAACACCATATATTTT.

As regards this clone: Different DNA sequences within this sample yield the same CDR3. The CDR3 bases are TGTGCCAGCAGCTTGGGGCAGCCCAACTATGGCTACACCTTC. It translates to CASSLGQPNYGYTF. V is TRBV5-4 and J is TRBJ1-2; D unclear. This CDR3 contains 14 residues. Per germline, CDR1 SGHNT and CDR2 YYREEE (reference sequence). The V and J ends lost 0 bases and 2 bases respectively, with 8 bases between them.

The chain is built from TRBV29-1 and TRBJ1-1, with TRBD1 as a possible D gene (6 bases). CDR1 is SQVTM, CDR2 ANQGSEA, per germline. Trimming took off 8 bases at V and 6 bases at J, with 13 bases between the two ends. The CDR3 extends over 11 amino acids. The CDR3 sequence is CSTTGTAEAFF. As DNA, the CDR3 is TGCAGCACCACAGGGACTGCTGAAGCTTTCTTT.

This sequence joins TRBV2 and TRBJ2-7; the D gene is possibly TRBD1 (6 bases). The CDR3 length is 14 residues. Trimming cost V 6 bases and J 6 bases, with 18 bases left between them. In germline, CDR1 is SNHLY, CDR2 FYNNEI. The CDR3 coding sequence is TGTGCCAGCAGACTCGACTACAGGGCCCGCGAGCAGTACTTC. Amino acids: CASRLDYRAREQYF.

CDR3 in amino acids: CSAVEVGETQYF. The CDR3 nucleotides read TGCAGCGCAGTCGAGGTGGGGGAGACCCAGTACTTC. The chain joins TRBV29-1 to TRBJ2-5; unclear D gene. The CDR3 is made up of 12 amino acids. The germline CDR1 and CDR2 sequences are SQVTM and ANQGSEA. Trimming took 7 bases from V and 5 from J, leaving 14 bases between them.

In DNA, the CDR3 is TGTGCCAGCTCAGAGTCACAGCAACAGCCCCAGCATTTT. Translated, it gives CASSESQQQPQHF. The chain joins TRBV18 to TRBJ1-5, with no clear D. There are 13 residues in the CDR3. The ends were cut back, 5 bases at V and 7 bases at J, with 12 bases in the middle. The germline V gene has CDR1 KGHSH and CDR2 LQKENI. Full variable domain (remainder filled in from reference TRBV18 and TRBJ1-5): NAGVMQNPRHLVRRRGQEARLRCSPMKGHSHVYWYRQLPEEGLKFMVYLQKENIIDESGMPKERFSAEFPKEGPSILRIQQVVRGDSAAYFCASSESQQQPQHFGDGTRLSIL.

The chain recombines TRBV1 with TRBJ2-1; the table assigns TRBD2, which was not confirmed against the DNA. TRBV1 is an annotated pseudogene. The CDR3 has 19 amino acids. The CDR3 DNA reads TGCACCAGCAGCCATACGGCGACTAGCGGGACTGAATTTCGGAATGAGCAGTTCTTC. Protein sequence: CTSSHTATSGTEFRNEQFF.

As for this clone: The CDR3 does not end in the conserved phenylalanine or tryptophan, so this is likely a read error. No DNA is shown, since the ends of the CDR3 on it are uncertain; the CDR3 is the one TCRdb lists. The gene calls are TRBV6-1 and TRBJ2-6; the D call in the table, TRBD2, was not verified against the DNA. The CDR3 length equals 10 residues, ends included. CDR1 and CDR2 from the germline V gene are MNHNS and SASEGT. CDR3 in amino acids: CASSGILTTL.